A single sample is the source of the 20 T cell receptor beta chains below, sequenced in a study of T cells in Graves' hyperthyroidism and ophthalmopathy. TCR beta CDR3 region amplification was performed from RNA transcripts. The TCR CDR3 was amplified in a first-round RT-PCR using the HTBI primer set. TCRdb processed the multiplex PCR reads anew with MiXCR; each CDR3 protein has one entry. The sample includes 190,000 or so distinct CDR3 sequences, 15% to 20% of them seen just once. The specimen was blood. Receptors originate from a middle-aged man with Graves' hyperthyroidism.

This sequence joins TRBV28 and TRBJ2-7; D is tentatively TRBD1 or TRBD2 (5 bases each). This CDR3 region has 16 residues. Looked up from germline, CDR1 is MDHEN and CDR2 is SYDVKM. The V end was cut by 3 bases, the J end by 5 bases, with 20 bases between. This CDR3 reads CASSFSPREGKDEQYF. The DNA for the CDR3 is TGTGCCAGCAGTTTTTCCCCGCGTGAGGGGAAGGACGAGCAGTACTTC. The variable domain in full, with the rest retrieved from reference TRBV28 and TRBJ2-7, is DVKVTQSSRYLVKRTGEKVFLECVQDMDHENMFWYRQDPGLGLRLIYFSYDVKMKEKGDIPEGYSVSREKKERFSLILESASTNQTSMYLCASSFSPREGKDEQYFGPGTRLTVT.

This clonotype showed up many times. The rearrangement links TRBV6-1 to TRBJ2-7; D gene ambiguous. The germline V gene encodes CDR1 MNHNS and CDR2 SASEGT. Between the trimmed V and J ends, which lost 5 bases and 0 bases, there was a span of 11 bases. This CDR3 contains 14 residues. CDR3: CASSYDLLSYEQYF. Here the CDR3 DNA reads TGTGCCAGCAGTTACGATTTGCTCTCCTACGAGCAGTACTTC.

V and J are TRBV5-1 and TRBJ1-4; D is uncertain. Looked up from germline, CDR1 is SGHRS and CDR2 is YFSETQ. V lost 5 bases and J lost 0, with 8 bases in between. CDR3 size: 14 residues. CDR3 sequence reads: CASRSTSTNEKLFF. The CDR3 bases are TGCGCCAGCAGATCGACATCAACTAATGAAAAACTGTTTTTT.

This clonotype was seen ten or more times. CDR3 residues: CASSLTEILTQYF. The CDR3 region has the DNA TGTGCCAGCAGTTTAACAGAGATCCTAACGCAGTACTTC. The chain couples TRBV12-3 or TRBV12-4 to TRBJ2-7; D uncertain. The V end lost 2 bases, the J end lost 9 bases, and 14 bases lay between the germline ends. CDR3 length equals 13 residues.

This clonotype was detected many times. The V gene is TRBV5-8, the J gene TRBJ2-3, with 10 bases matching TRBD1. Germline-derived CDR1 and CDR2 are SGHTS and YDEGEE. V lost 0 bases, J lost 3 bases, and 4 bases stayed unmatched. This CDR3 has 16 residues. The CDR3 loop reads CASSLAPGQGTDTQYF. The CDR3, as DNA: TGTGCCAGCAGCTTGGCTCCGGGACAGGGGACAGATACGCAGTATTTT.

This clonotype was counted many times. The chain couples TRBV15 to TRBJ1-5; D possibly corresponds to TRBD1 (6 bases). The CDR3 sequence is 16 residues long. Between the trimmed V and J ends, which lost 3 bases and 6 bases, there was a span of 18 bases. Germline V gives CDR1 LNHNV, CDR2 YYDKDF (reference sequence). CDR3 nucleotides: TGTGCCACCAGCAGGTATACAGGGCGCAACACTCAGCCCCAGCATTTT. Amino acid sequence: CATSRYTGRNTQPQHF. Drawing the rest from reference TRBV15 and TRBJ1-5, the complete variable domain is DAMVIQNPRYQVTQFGKPVTLSCSQTLNHNVMYWYQQKSSQAPKLLFHYYDKDFNNEADTPDNFQSRRPNTSFCFLDIRSPGLGDTAMYLCATSRYTGRNTQPQHFGDGTRLSIL.

Many counts were recorded for this clonotype. The chain is built from TRBV2 and TRBJ1-2, with 8 bases identical to TRBD1. The CDR3 extends over 16 amino acids. The ends lost 1 base at V and 2 bases at J; junction bases unmatched: 6. Germline V gene data show CDR1 as SNHLY and CDR2 as FYNNEI. The CDR3: CASSEDPRQGNYGYTF. Written as DNA, the CDR3 is TGTGCCAGCAGTGAAGATCCGAGACAGGGGAACTATGGCTACACCTTC.

The chain is built from TRBV7-2 and TRBJ2-5, with 8 positions matching TRBD1. The J segment lost 4 bases and the V segment lost 4 bases, leaving 2 bases of the junction unmatched. Germline CDR1 and CDR2: SGHTA and FQGNSA. This CDR3 comprises 13 residues. CDR3 DNA: TGTGCCAGCAGCTCCCAGGGGGCAGAGACCCAGTACTTC. Its translation is CASSSQGAETQYF.

This clonotype was picked up a small number of times. The rearrangement joins TRBV9 to TRBJ2-1, with 8 nucleotides matching TRBD1. V was pared by 3 bases and J by 2 bases, with 4 bases of the junction left unmatched. The CDR3 totals 15 residues. CDR1 SGDLS and CDR2 YYNGEE come from the germline V gene. The CDR3 loop reads CASSDTGGPYNEQFF. The DNA for the CDR3 is TGTGCCAGCAGCGACACAGGGGGACCCTACAATGAGCAGTTCTTC.

This clonotype was observed once. V usage is TRBV18 and J usage is TRBJ1-1; possible D gene TRBD1, 5 bases. The germline V and J ends were trimmed by 5 bases and 0 bases, with 25 bases remaining between them. Looked up from germline, CDR1 is KGHSH and CDR2 is LQKENI. The CDR3 covers 19 residues. DNA for the CDR3: TGTGCCAGCTCAGCAACACAGAGACAGACGAACATTATGAACACTGAAGCTTTCTTT. Translation gives CASSATQRQTNIMNTEAFF.

The table lists this clonotype with a few counts. The V gene is TRBV18, the J gene TRBJ1-2; 9 bases agree with TRBD1. The V gene end was trimmed by 3 bases and the J gene end by 2 bases; junction bases not matched to a gene: 4. The CDR3 runs to 15 residues. Germline-derived CDR1 and CDR2 are KGHSH and LQKENI. CDR3 in DNA: TGTGCCAGCTCACCCCTGGACAGGGGCAACTATGGCTACACCTTC. This sequence encodes CASSPLDRGNYGYTF.

Concerning this clonotype itself: A much larger clone lies one base from this, so it may be a read error. This chain connects TRBV5-1 to TRBJ2-1; TRBD2 matches at 13 bases. Germline CDR1 SGHRS, CDR2 YFSETQ. This CDR3 is 15 amino acids long. The CDR3 coding sequence is TGCACCAGCAGCTTTACTAGCGGGGGGGCCATTGAGCAGTTCTTC. Translated, it gives CTSSFTSGGAIEQFF.

The CDR3, as DNA: TGTGCCAGCAGCCAAGTGGGCAGCGCTTTAGCTTATGGCTACACCTTC. Amino acids: CASSQVGSALAYGYTF. The chain has TRBV3-1 and TRBJ1-2; D is undetermined. The CDR3 totals 16 residues. In germline, CDR1 is LGHDT, CDR2 YNNKEL (reference sequence). The V end was cut by 1 base, the J end by 5 bases, with 17 bases between.

This clonotype was counted ten times or more. The chain links TRBV3-1 to TRBJ1-4, with 7 bases fitting TRBD1. Germline CDR1 is LGHDT and CDR2 is YNNKEL (reference sequence). Unmatched junction bases numbered 11, after V lost 4 bases and J lost 3 bases. CDR3 length: 17 amino acids. CDR3 nucleotide sequence: TGTGCCAGCAGCCCTCCGACAGGGCGGAACTCTAATGAAAAACTGTTTTTT. This sequence encodes CASSPPTGRNSNEKLFF.

This clonotype was seen a few times. The chain couples TRBV6-2 or TRBV6-3 to TRBJ1-6; TRBD1 matches at 9 bases. This CDR3 is built from 15 residues. The V gene's germline CDR1 is MNHEY and CDR2 SVGEGT. J was trimmed by 5 bases and V by 5 bases; bases with no gene match: 4. The CDR3 DNA reads TGTGCCAGCAGTCACACAGGGGGCGATAATTCACCCCTCCACTTT. Translated: CASSHTGGDNSPLHF.

Turning to this clonotype: The DNA is omitted, as the CDR3 cannot be located on it reliably, and the CDR3 follows TCRdb's listing. CDR3 sequence reads: CASSLGLAGTPGSCFF. The V gene is TRBV5-1, the J gene TRBJ2-2; the table assigns TRBD2, which was not confirmed against the DNA. The CDR3 spans 16 amino acids, including both terminal residues. In germline, CDR1 is SGHRS, CDR2 YFSETQ.

This clonotype was observed at least ten times. The J gene is TRBJ2-7, the V gene TRBV5-1; 7 nucleotides line up with TRBD2. The CDR3 is 14 amino acids. Germline loops: CDR1 SGHRS, CDR2 YFSETQ. With V trimmed by 2 bases and J by 3 bases, 5 bases remained unmatched. CDR3 bases: TGCGCCAGCAGCTTAGGTGCGGGGGTCTACGAGCAGTACTTC. Translated, it gives CASSLGAGVYEQYF.

This clonotype was counted a few times. The chain has TRBV2 and TRBJ2-5; no clear D. Trimming took 3 bases from V and 4 from J, leaving 9 bases between them. The CDR3 contains 13 residues. Germline lookup yields CDR1 SNHLY and CDR2 FYNNEI. CDR3 residues: CASSENWSETQYF. In DNA form, the CDR3 reads TGTGCCAGCAGTGAGAACTGGTCAGAGACCCAGTACTTC.

In its sample, this clonotype was seen many times. This sequence joins TRBV6-2 or TRBV6-3 and TRBJ2-5; 7 nucleotides line up with TRBD1. The CDR3 covers 16 residues. Germline V gene lookup returns CDR1 MNHEY and CDR2 SVGEGT. V lost 2 bases to trimming and J lost 1 base; unmatched junction nucleotides: 7. DNA of the CDR3: TGTGCCAGCAGTTACCCCACAGGGGCATCCCAAGAGACCCAGTACTTC. Its protein is CASSYPTGASQETQYF.

Many counts were recorded for this clonotype. This rearrangement joins TRBV2 to TRBJ2-5; D unresolved. Germline-derived CDR1 and CDR2 are SNHLY and FYNNEI. The CDR3 spans 10 residues. Trimming cost V 6 bases and J 4 bases, with 3 bases left between them. CDR3 residues: CASRGETQYF. CDR3 in DNA: TGTGCCAGCAGAGGAGAGACCCAGTACTTC.